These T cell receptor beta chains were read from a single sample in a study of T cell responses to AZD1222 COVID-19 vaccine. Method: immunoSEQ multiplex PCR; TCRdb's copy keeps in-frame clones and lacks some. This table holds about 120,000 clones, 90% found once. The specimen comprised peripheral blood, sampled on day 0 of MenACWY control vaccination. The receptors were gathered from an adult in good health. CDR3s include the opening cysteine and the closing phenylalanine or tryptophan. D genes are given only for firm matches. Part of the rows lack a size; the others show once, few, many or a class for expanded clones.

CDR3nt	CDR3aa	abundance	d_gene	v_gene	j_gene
TGTGCCAGCAGTGAGGCGGGGGGAGGGTGGCAGCCCCAGCATTTT	CASSEAGGGWQPQHF	NA	NA	TRBV6-1	TRBJ1-5
TGTGCCAGCAGCTTAGAGGGGAATGGCTACACCTTC	CASSLEGNGYTF	NA	NA	TRBV11-1	TRBJ1-2
TGTGCCAGCAGCACCGGACAGGGGGCTGGGGAGACCCAGTACTTC	CASSTGQGAGETQYF	NA	TRBD1	TRBV11-2	TRBJ2-5
TGTGCCAGCAGTCCGAACCGGGACTTTGCAACTAATGAAAAACTGTTTTTT	CASSPNRDFATNEKLFF	NA	NA	TRBV27	TRBJ1-4
TGTGCCAGCAGCTTATTAGCGGGTATGAACAATGAGCAGTTCTTC	CASSLLAGMNNEQFF	NA	TRBD2	TRBV7-8	TRBJ2-1
TGTGCCAGCAGTGAAGCCGTGGAAAGAAATGAGCAGTTCTTC	CASSEAVERNEQFF	few	NA	TRBV6-1	TRBJ2-1
TGTGCCAGCAGCTCCGGAGGTTCAGGGCGAGTTAATGAAAAACTGTTTTTT	CASSSGGSGRVNEKLFF	NA	NA	TRBV7-9	TRBJ1-4
TGTGCCACCAGACGGACAGAGAACACTGAAGCTTTCTTT	CATRRTENTEAFF	NA	NA	TRBV24-1	TRBJ1-1
TGTGCCAGCAGTCCCGACAGCTTTGCCTACGAGCAGTACTTC	CASSPDSFAYEQYF	NA	NA	TRBV28	TRBJ2-7
TGTGCCAGCAGCGTCACTAGCGGGGGGGCCGCAGATACGCAGTATTTT	CASSVTSGGAADTQYF	NA	TRBD2	TRBV7-2	TRBJ2-3
TGTGCCAGCAGTCGACAGGCGCAAGAGACCCAGTACTTC	CASSRQAQETQYF	NA	NA	TRBV6-4	TRBJ2-5
TGTGCCAGCAGCCAGCGGGAGCGGGGCAATGAGCAGTTCTTC	CASSQRERGNEQFF	NA	TRBD2	TRBV5-4	TRBJ2-1
TGTGCCAGCAGTTTTGTCAGCGCGCGCAATGAGCAGTTCTTC	CASSFVSARNEQFF	NA	NA	TRBV27	TRBJ2-1